Below, 25 T cell receptor beta chains from the same sample are listed, as sequenced in a study of early T cells in non-severe SARS-CoV-2 infection. MiXCR, applied by TCRdb to the 5' RACE reads, yields one record per CDR3 protein. The table lists about 48,000 distinct CDR3 sequences, 5.6% of them singletons. Sample: whole blood. Receptor source: an adult who was a healthcare worker with PCR-confirmed SARS-CoV-2 infection or an uninfected control (not recorded which).

This clonotype was seen ten or more times. A junction boundary mismatches the germline segment, possibly from a read error. The genes are TRBV5-5 and TRBJ1-3; 9 nucleotides match TRBD1. Germline assignment: CDR1 SGHKS and CDR2 YYEKEE (reference sequence). CDR3 length equals 15 residues. In DNA, the CDR3 is TGTGCCAGCAGCTCGGACAGGGGCTCTGAAAACACCATATATTTT. Its protein product is CASSSDRGSENTIYF.

A few counts support this clonotype. The rearrangement links TRBV7-3 to TRBJ2-1; D is tentatively TRBD1 or TRBD2 (5 bases each). The CDR3 runs to 17 residues. The germline gives CDR1 SGHTA, CDR2 FQGTGA. Trimming removed 4 bases at V and 7 bases at J, with 23 bases between. CDR3 residues: CASSSRVRGEVANEQFF. The DNA for the CDR3 is TGTGCCAGCAGCTCGCGGGTGAGGGGAGAGGTTGCGAATGAGCAGTTCTTC.

This clonotype was observed a few times. V gene TRBV18 combines with J gene TRBJ1-2; D not certain. The ends were cut back, 6 bases at V and 2 bases at J, with 16 bases in the middle. The germline gives CDR1 KGHSH, CDR2 LQKENI. This CDR3 spans 15 amino acids. CDR3 bases: TGTGCCAGCTCTCCGGCCGATCCAGGAAACTATGGCTACACCTTC. Translating it yields CASSPADPGNYGYTF.

This clonotype appeared a few times. The chain links TRBV6-5 to TRBJ2-2, with TRBD1 matching 8 bases. V shed 2 bases, J shed 7 bases, and the junction held 9 bases outside the gene matches. The length of the CDR3 is 16 residues. Looked up from germline, CDR1 is MNHEY and CDR2 is SVGAGI. CDR3 sequence reads: CASSYLWRQGIGELFF. In DNA, the CDR3 is TGTGCCAGCAGTTACCTGTGGAGACAGGGGATCGGGGAGCTGTTTTTT.

This clonotype showed up many times. This chain joins TRBV20-1 and TRBJ2-7; the D gene could be TRBD1 or TRBD2 (5 bases each). Trimming pared 2 bases from V and 2 bases from J, leaving 13 bases between. This CDR3 has 14 residues. Germline CDR1 and CDR2: DFQATT and SNEGSKA (reference sequence). CDR3 nucleotide sequence: TGCAGTGCTAGACCCGGGACGGTAACCTACGAGCAGTACTTC. Its translation: CSARPGTVTYEQYF.

This clonotype was observed a single time. The chain has TRBV11-2 and TRBJ1-2; D is perhaps TRBD1 (6 bases). Per germline, CDR1 SGHAT and CDR2 FQNNGV. The germline V and J ends were trimmed by 5 bases and 4 bases, with 14 bases remaining between them. The CDR3 has 14 amino acids. CDR3 residues: CASSIPPGAYGYTF. In DNA, the CDR3 is TGTGCCAGCAGCATCCCCCCGGGGGCCTATGGCTACACCTTC.

This clonotype was recorded many times. The J gene is TRBJ1-3, the V gene TRBV18; D is unclear. V shed 3 bases and J shed 0 bases, with 12 bases lying between them. Germline V gene sequence: CDR1 KGHSH, CDR2 LQKENI. This CDR3 region has 16 residues. The CDR3 loop reads CASSPVAESSGNTIYF. The CDR3 region has the DNA TGTGCCAGCTCACCCGTAGCCGAGAGCTCTGGAAACACCATATATTTT.

This clonotype was recorded at least ten times. The chain combines TRBV20-1 with TRBJ2-7, with TRBD2 matching 9 bases. The germline V gene encodes CDR1 DFQATT and CDR2 SNEGSKA (reference sequence). The CDR3 extends over 14 amino acids. The ends lost 1 base at V and 6 bases at J; junction bases unmatched: 7. CDR3 protein: CSARGVLAGSEQYF. The CDR3 nucleotides are TGCAGTGCTAGAGGGGTCCTAGCGGGAAGCGAGCAGTACTTC.

The rearrangement links TRBV29-1 to TRBJ1-1, with D possibly being TRBD1 (6 bases). V lost 7 bases and J 1 base, leaving 10 bases between the germline ends. Per germline, CDR1 SQVTM and CDR2 ANQGSEA. This CDR3 contains 12 residues. The DNA of the CDR3 is TGCAGCGCCAGGGGTCGGAACACTGAAGCTTTCTTT. This gives the protein CSARGRNTEAFF.

This clonotype was seen a few times. The rearrangement uses TRBV7-2 and TRBJ2-5; possible D gene TRBD1, 5 bases. Looked up from germline, CDR1 is SGHTA and CDR2 is FQGNSA. Between the trimmed V and J ends, which lost 8 bases and 5 bases, there was a span of 18 bases. This CDR3 comprises 14 residues. CDR3 sequence: CASSSDSGRETQYF. The CDR3, as DNA: TGTGCCAGCTCCTCCGACAGTGGGCGCGAGACCCAGTACTTC.

This clonotype has at least ten counts. This chain uses TRBV27 with TRBJ2-3; possible D gene TRBD1, 6 bases. V was pared by 5 bases and J by 8 bases, with 29 bases between. This CDR3 has 18 residues. Germline values: CDR1 MNHEY, CDR2 SMNVEV (reference sequence). The CDR3 nucleotides are TGTGCCAGCAGTGTATACTCCCTGGCCCCCCTGGCACAGGGTACGCAGTATTTT. It codes for CASSVYSLAPLAQGTQYF.

This clonotype showed up just a few times. This sequence joins TRBV13 and TRBJ1-2, with 9 bases matching TRBD1. Unmatched junction bases numbered 11, after V lost 2 bases and J lost 4 bases. This CDR3 is built from 17 residues. Germline V gives CDR1 PRHDT, CDR2 FYEKMQ (reference sequence). CDR3 loop: CASSLIGWGQGSYGYTF. The CDR3 nucleotides are TGTGCCAGCAGCTTAATTGGATGGGGACAGGGAAGCTATGGCTACACCTTC.

This clonotype was counted ten times or more. The V gene is TRBV11-2, the J gene TRBJ2-7; D may be TRBD2 (5 bases). CDR1 and CDR2 (germline): SGHAT, FQNNGV. CDR3 length equals 16 residues. V dropped 5 bases and J dropped 4 bases, with 21 bases sitting between them. DNA of the CDR3: TGTGCCAGCAGCCGAGCTCCCCACCCCTCGGGGTACGAGCAGTACTTC. It codes for CASSRAPHPSGYEQYF.

This chain links TRBV11-2 with TRBJ2-2; D is unresolved. CDR3 size: 13 residues. V lost 7 bases and J 3 bases, leaving 9 bases between the germline ends. Germline lookup yields CDR1 SGHAT and CDR2 FQNNGV. CDR3 DNA: TGTGCCAGCACCCGCGATTACACCGGGGAGCTGTTTTTT. This sequence encodes CASTRDYTGELFF. Combining the CDR3 with reference TRBV11-2 and TRBJ2-2 gives the whole variable domain EAGVAQSPRYKIIEKRQSVAFWCNPISGHATLYWYQQILGQGPKLLIQFQNNGVVDDSQLPKDRFSAERLKGVDSTLKIQPAKLEDSAVYLCASTRDYTGELFFGEGSRLTVL.

Ten or more counts support this clonotype. The V call is TRBV7-2, the J call TRBJ2-1; 8 bases align to TRBD2. The CDR3 loop spans 14 amino acids. With 5 bases clipped from V and 8 bases from J, the junction kept 8 bases outside the gene matches. Germline CDR1 is SGHTA and CDR2 is FQGNSA. The CDR3 bases are TGTGCCAGCAGCCGCCAGCGGGGGCCGGATGAGCAGTTCTTC. Its protein is CASSRQRGPDEQFF.

At least ten counts were recorded for this clonotype. The chain carries TRBV5-1 and TRBJ1-1; D uncertain. The CDR3 loop spans 13 amino acids. Between the trimmed V and J ends, which lost 6 bases and 3 bases, there was a span of 12 bases. Germline V gives CDR1 SGHRS, CDR2 YFSETQ. CDR3 in DNA: TGCGCCAGCACCCTCCGAAGGGACACTGAAGCTTTCTTT. It specifies CASTLRRDTEAFF.

At least ten counts were recorded for this clonotype. A read error may produce the germline difference seen at one junction end. This chain joins TRBV12-3 or TRBV12-4 and TRBJ2-3; D unresolved. The CDR3 is made up of 14 amino acids. CDR3 nucleotides: TGTGCCAGCAGTCCCCCGACCAGCAAAGATACGCAGTATTTT. It is translated as CASSPPTSKDTQYF.

This clonotype was observed at least ten times. The chain joins TRBV20-1 to TRBJ2-1, with 11 bases matching TRBD2. Germline CDR1 is DFQATT and CDR2 is SNEGSKA (reference sequence). Losses at the gene ends were 2 bases for V and 4 bases for J; bases not matched to a gene: 7. CDR3 length: 16 residues. CDR3 region: CSARLAGGAAYNEQFF. CDR3 nucleotide sequence: TGCAGTGCTAGACTAGCGGGAGGAGCGGCGTACAATGAGCAGTTCTTC.

This clonotype was seen many times. This sequence joins TRBV5-1 and TRBJ2-1; 12 nucleotides agree with TRBD2. Germline V CDR1 and CDR2: SGHRS, YFSETQ. V was pared by 2 bases and J by 7 bases, with 13 bases of the junction left unmatched. This CDR3 has 18 residues. The CDR3 sequence: CASSFGLAGGWPENEQFF. In DNA form, the CDR3 reads TGCGCCAGCAGCTTCGGCCTAGCGGGAGGGTGGCCGGAGAATGAGCAGTTCTTC.

This clonotype was counted between two and nine times. The chain uses TRBV2 and TRBJ2-3; D gene unclear. Trimming took 4 bases from V and 6 from J, leaving 14 bases between them. Germline V gene data show CDR1 as SNHLY and CDR2 as FYNNEI. The CDR3 contains 14 residues. The CDR3 DNA reads as TGTGCCAGCAGTGTCCCAAATCGGCCGGATACGCAGTATTTT. It yields the protein CASSVPNRPDTQYF.

In its sample, this clonotype was seen many times. The V and J genes are TRBV27 and TRBJ1-6; the match to TRBD1 covers 9 bases. The CDR3 totals 13 residues. With 8 bases clipped from V and 9 bases from J, the junction kept 5 bases outside the gene matches. The germline gives CDR1 MNHEY, CDR2 SMNVEV (reference sequence). The CDR3 sequence is CASRRQGVSPLHF. In nucleotides, the CDR3 is TGTGCCAGCCGACGACAGGGGGTTTCACCCCTCCACTTT.

This clonotype was seen many times. The V gene is TRBV5-1, the J gene TRBJ2-7, with a weak D call TRBD1 (6 bases). The V gene's germline CDR1 is SGHRS and CDR2 YFSETQ. This CDR3 is 12 amino acids long. The V end was cut by 4 bases, the J end by 6 bases, with 11 bases between. Here the CDR3 reads CASSTQGPEQYF. In DNA, the CDR3 is TGCGCCAGCAGCACACAGGGACCCGAGCAGTACTTC.

In this sample, this clonotype turned up a few times. This chain's CDR3 is CSVGTAGNTEAFF. As DNA, the CDR3 is TGCAGCGTGGGCACAGCTGGGAACACTGAAGCTTTCTTT. V gene TRBV29-1 combines with J gene TRBJ1-1; no reliable D call. Looked up from germline, CDR1 is SQVTM and CDR2 is ANQGSEA. This CDR3 is 13 amino acids long. The germline V and J ends were trimmed by 6 bases and 1 base, with 12 bases remaining between them.

This clonotype was observed at least ten times. This chain links TRBV7-2 with TRBJ2-7; D remains unclear. The CDR3 is made up of 14 amino acids. V was cut by 4 bases and J by 6 bases, with 16 bases left in between. The germline gives CDR1 SGHTA, CDR2 FQGNSA. CDR3 protein: CASSSRLVSREQYF. For the CDR3, the DNA is TGTGCCAGCAGCTCCCGTCTAGTATCGCGCGAGCAGTACTTC.

This clonotype was counted a few times. The chain links TRBV30 to TRBJ2-3, with D maybe TRBD2 (7 bases). This CDR3 has 13 residues. In germline, CDR1 is GTSNPN, CDR2 SVGIG (reference sequence). Trimming pared 5 bases from V and 3 bases from J, leaving 12 bases between. The DNA for the CDR3 is TGTGCCTGGGGGGGGGCGGAAACAGATACGCAGTATTTT. It encodes CAWGGAETDTQYF.